This T cell receptor beta chain comes out of a study of response to subunit inactivated influenza vaccine. MiXCR, applied by TCRdb to the RT-PCR reads, yields one record per CDR3 protein. The sample includes more than 450,000 distinct CDR3 sequences, over 9.5% of them seen just once. This clonotype has a count of ten or more. The antigen is undetermined. Study-wide results and limits: T cells newly recruited by each seasonal influenza vaccination are few, the authors suggested.

V was trimmed by 6 bases and J by 1 base, leaving 12 bases between them. This CDR3 has 14 residues. This specimen consisted of PBMCs from blood, obtained on the day of vaccination. The clonotype comes from a man aged 45 to 65 who received an inactivated influenza vaccine. V usage is TRBV12-3 or TRBV12-4 and J usage is TRBJ2-5, with D tentatively TRBD2 (6 bases). CDR3: CASSYSGRQETQYF. The CDR3 coding sequence is TGTGCCAGCAGCTATAGCGGTCGCCAAGAGACCCAGTACTTC.